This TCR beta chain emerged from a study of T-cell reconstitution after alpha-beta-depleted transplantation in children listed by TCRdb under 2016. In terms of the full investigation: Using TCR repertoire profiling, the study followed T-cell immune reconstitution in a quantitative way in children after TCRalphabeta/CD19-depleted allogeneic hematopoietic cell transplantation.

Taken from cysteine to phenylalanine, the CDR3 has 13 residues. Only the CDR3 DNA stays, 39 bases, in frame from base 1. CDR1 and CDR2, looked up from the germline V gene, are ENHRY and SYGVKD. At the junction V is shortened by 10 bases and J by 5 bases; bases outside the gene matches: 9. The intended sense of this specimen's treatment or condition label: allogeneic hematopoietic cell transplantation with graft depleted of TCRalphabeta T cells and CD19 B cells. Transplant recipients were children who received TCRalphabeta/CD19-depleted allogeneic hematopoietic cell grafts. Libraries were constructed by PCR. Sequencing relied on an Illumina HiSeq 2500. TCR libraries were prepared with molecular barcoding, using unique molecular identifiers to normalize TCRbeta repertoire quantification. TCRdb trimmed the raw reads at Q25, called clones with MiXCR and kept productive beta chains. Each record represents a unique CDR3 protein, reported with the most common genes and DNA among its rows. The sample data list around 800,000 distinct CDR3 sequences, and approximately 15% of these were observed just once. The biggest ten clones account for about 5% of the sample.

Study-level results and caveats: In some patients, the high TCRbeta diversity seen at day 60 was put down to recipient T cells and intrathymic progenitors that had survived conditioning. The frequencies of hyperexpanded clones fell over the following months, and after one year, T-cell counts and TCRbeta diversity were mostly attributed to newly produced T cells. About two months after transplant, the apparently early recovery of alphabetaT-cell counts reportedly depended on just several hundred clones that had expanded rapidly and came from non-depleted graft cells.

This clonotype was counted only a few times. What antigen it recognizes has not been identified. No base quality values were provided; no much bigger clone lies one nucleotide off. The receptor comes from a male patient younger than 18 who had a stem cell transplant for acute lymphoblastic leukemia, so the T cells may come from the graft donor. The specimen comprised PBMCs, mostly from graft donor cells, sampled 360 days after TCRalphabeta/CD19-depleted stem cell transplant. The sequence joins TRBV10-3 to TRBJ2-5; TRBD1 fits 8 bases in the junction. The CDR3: CATDRGLGETQYF. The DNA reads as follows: TGTGCCACAGACAGGGGCTTAGGGGAGACCCAGTACTTC.